The following is a T cell receptor (beta chain) sequence with its context. Its target is unknown. CDR3 length equals 10 residues. Germline V gives CDR1 DFQATT, CDR2 SNEGSKA (reference sequence). The entry originates in a study of T cell responses to AZD1222 COVID-19 vaccine. The study, taken as a whole, reports: Only after the peak T cell response were repertoires sampled. Regions 160-218 and 743-854 dominated among vaccine-associated CD4 TCRs spanning spike. Of the AZD1222 recipients, only 5 to 7 were seropositive at baseline. There were mostly white British donors and more females than males, and clonal diversity was possibly underestimated.

The assay was immunoSEQ multiplex PCR, and TCRdb's table has in-frame clones only and misses some. This sample carries about 120,000 clones, 88% of them seen once, and the ten largest clones take over 8.5%. This receptor was identified in an adult in good health. J is TRBJ1-2 and V is TRBV20-1; D perhaps matches TRBD1 (6 bases). Sequences were derived from peripheral blood, sampled on day 0 of AZD1222 vaccination. CDR3 DNA: TGCAGGCCTGCAGGGGAAGGGGTGACCTTC. Its translation is CRPAGEGVTF.